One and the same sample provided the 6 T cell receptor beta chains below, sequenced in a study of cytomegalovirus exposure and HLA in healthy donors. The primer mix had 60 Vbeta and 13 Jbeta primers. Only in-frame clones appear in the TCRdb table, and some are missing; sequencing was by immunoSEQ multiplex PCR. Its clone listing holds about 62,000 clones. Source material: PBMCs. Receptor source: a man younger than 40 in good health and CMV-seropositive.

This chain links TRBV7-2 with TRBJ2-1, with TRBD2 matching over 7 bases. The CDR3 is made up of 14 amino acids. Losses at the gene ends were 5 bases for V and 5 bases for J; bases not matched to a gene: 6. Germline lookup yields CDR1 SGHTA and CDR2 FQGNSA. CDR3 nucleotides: TGTGCCAGCAGCCGATCTAGCGGCGACAATGAGCAGTTCTTC. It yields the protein CASSRSSGDNEQFF.

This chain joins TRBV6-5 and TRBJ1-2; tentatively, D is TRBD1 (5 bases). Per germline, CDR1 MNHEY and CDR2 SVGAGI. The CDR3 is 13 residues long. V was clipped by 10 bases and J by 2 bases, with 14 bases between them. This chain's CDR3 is CATGGGANYGYTF. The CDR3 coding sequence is TGTGCCACCGGGGGAGGGGCGAACTATGGCTACACCTTC.

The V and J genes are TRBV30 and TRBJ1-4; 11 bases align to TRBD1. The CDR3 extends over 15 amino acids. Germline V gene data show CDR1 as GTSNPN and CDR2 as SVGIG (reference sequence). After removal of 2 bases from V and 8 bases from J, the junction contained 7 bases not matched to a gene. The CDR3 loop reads CAWSPGQGAGEKLFF. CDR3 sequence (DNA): TGTGCCTGGAGTCCAGGACAGGGGGCAGGAGAAAAACTGTTTTTT.

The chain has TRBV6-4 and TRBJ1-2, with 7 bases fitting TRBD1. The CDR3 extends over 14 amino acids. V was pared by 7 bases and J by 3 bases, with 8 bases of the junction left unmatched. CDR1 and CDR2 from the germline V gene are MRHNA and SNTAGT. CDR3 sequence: CASNLDRADYGYTF. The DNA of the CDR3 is TGTGCCAGCAACTTAGACAGGGCCGACTATGGCTACACCTTC.

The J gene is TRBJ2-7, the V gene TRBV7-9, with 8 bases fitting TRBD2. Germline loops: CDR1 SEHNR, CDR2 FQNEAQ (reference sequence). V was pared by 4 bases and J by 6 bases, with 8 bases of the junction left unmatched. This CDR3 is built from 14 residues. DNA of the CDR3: TGTGCCAGCAGCTCCCGGGGGGGAGAGGCCGAGCAGTACTTC. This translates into CASSSRGGEAEQYF.

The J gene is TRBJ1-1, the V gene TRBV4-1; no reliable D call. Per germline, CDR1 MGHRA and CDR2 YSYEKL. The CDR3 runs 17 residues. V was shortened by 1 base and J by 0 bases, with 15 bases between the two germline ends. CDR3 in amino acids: CASSQAGLRALNTEAFF. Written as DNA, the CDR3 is TGCGCCAGCAGCCAAGCCGGGTTGAGGGCCTTGAACACTGAAGCTTTCTTT.